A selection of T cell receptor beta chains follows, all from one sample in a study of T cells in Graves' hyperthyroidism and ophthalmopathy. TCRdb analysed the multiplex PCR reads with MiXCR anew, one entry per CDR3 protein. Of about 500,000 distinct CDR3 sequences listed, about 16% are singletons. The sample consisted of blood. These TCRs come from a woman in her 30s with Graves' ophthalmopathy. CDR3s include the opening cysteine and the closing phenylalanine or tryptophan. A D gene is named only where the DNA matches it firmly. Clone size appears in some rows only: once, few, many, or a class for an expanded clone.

CDR3nt: TGTGCCAGCAGCTCCCTTATTAGCGAGAGAAGGCAGTTCTTC; CDR3aa: CASSSLISERRQFF; d_gene: -; v_gene: TRBV7-2; abundance: many; j_gene: TRBJ2-1
CDR3nt: TGTGCCAGCAGCTTAGCCAAATTAGGAAGGGACAGGCGAGCAGGGGAGCAGTACTTC; CDR3aa: CASSLAKLGRDRRAGEQYF; d_gene: TRBD1; v_gene: TRBV5-4; abundance: -; j_gene: TRBJ2-7
CDR3nt: TGCAGTCCGAACCGAGGACTAGCGGGAGGAAGCGAGCAGTACTTC; CDR3aa: CSPNRGLAGGSEQYF; d_gene: TRBD2; v_gene: TRBV20-1; abundance: -; j_gene: TRBJ2-7
CDR3nt: TGTGCCACCAGTGAACCCCGACTAGCGGGAGATGAGCAGTTCTTC; CDR3aa: CATSEPRLAGDEQFF; d_gene: TRBD2; v_gene: TRBV24-1; abundance: few; j_gene: TRBJ2-1
CDR3nt: TGTGCCAGCAGTTCCCCAGGAGCCTGGGACTATGGCTACACCTTC; CDR3aa: CASSSPGAWDYGYTF; d_gene: -; v_gene: TRBV28; abundance: few; j_gene: TRBJ1-2
CDR3nt: TGCGCCAGCAGCTTGGGGCTTCGACTAGCGGCACCGAACACCGGGGAGCTGTTTTTT; CDR3aa: CASSLGLRLAAPNTGELFF; d_gene: TRBD2; v_gene: TRBV5-1; abundance: few; j_gene: TRBJ2-2
CDR3nt: TGTGCCAGCAGTCGCCCGGGCGGGGTTCCCTACGAGCAGTACTTC; CDR3aa: CASSRPGGVPYEQYF; d_gene: -; v_gene: TRBV6-2/TRBV6-3; abundance: few; j_gene: TRBJ2-7
CDR3nt: TGCGCCAGCAGCACCGGGACTAGGAACGAGCAGTACTTC; CDR3aa: CASSTGTRNEQYF; d_gene: TRBD2; v_gene: TRBV5-1; abundance: many; j_gene: TRBJ2-7
CDR3nt: TGCAGTGCTAGAGTCCCGCGGGCCTACAATGAGCAGTTCTTC; CDR3aa: CSARVPRAYNEQFF; d_gene: -; v_gene: TRBV20-1; abundance: -; j_gene: TRBJ2-1
CDR3nt: TGTGCCTGGAGTGTCGAGGAGAGCCAGCCCCAGCATTTT; CDR3aa: CAWSVEESQPQHF; d_gene: -; v_gene: TRBV30; abundance: -; j_gene: TRBJ1-5
CDR3nt: TGCGCCAGCAGCCAAGATAAAGCCACTGAAGCTTTCTTT; CDR3aa: CASSQDKATEAFF; d_gene: -; v_gene: TRBV4-3; abundance: many; j_gene: TRBJ1-1
CDR3nt: TGTGCCAGCAGTGTGGAACAGTATAGAAAAGAGACCCAGTACTTC; CDR3aa: CASSVEQYRKETQYF; d_gene: -; v_gene: TRBV6-1; abundance: few; j_gene: TRBJ2-5